The sequence of this T cell receptor beta chain was determined in a study of cytomegalovirus exposure and HLA in healthy donors. Overall study: In an early release, HLA-typed donors contributed some 80 million unique TCR sequences.

Unmatched junction bases numbered 5, after V lost 6 bases and J lost 1 base. CDR3 length: 15 residues. CDR1 is SNHLY, CDR2 FYNNEI, per germline. Primers: 60 Vbeta forward and 13 Jbeta reverse. Clones were read by immunoSEQ multiplex PCR, and TCRdb kept only the in-frame ones, dropping some. The data contain about 160,000 clones, approximately 79% of them singletons. This chain joins TRBV2 and TRBJ2-5, with 10 bases lining up with TRBD2. This TCR was recovered from a woman in her forties or fifties in good health and CMV-seropositive. Sequenced material: PBMCs. CDR3 nucleotides: TGTGCCAGCAGGTTAGCGGGAGGCCCCCAAGAGACCCAGTACTTC. Translated: CASRLAGGPQETQYF.